The 6 T cell receptor beta chains below come from one sample, sequenced in a study of neurological immune-mediated disorders (dated by TCRdb to about 2019). Library method: 5' RACE. The listed sequencing device is Illumina HiSeq 2500. TCRdb reprocessing: public reads trimmed at Q25 with fastp, clones called with MiXCR, in-frame beta chains kept. Duplicate CDR3 protein sequences are folded into a single record with the most common DNA and genes. Present in this sample are around 79,000 distinct CDR3 sequences, roughly 14% of which were seen just once. The ten largest clones capture approximately 6.8% of the sample. The sample comprised PBMCs. Receptors were obtained from a woman aged 50 to 60 in good health.

This clonotype appeared many times. The V and J genes are TRBV20-1 and TRBJ2-3; D is perhaps TRBD2 (7 bases). Germline-derived CDR1 and CDR2 are DFQATT and SNEGSKA (reference sequence). V shed 6 bases and J shed 7 bases, with 20 bases lying between them. This CDR3 comprises 14 residues. The CDR3 DNA sequence: TGCAGTGCGAGGCCCGGGGGGCGGGGGAATACGCAGTATTTT. It translates to CSARPGGRGNTQYF.

This clonotype was seen ten or more times. The chain is built from TRBV7-2 and TRBJ2-1; 11 bases match TRBD2. This CDR3 region has 16 residues. The V gene end was trimmed by 6 bases and the J gene end by 3 bases; junction bases not matched to a gene: 7. Per germline, CDR1 SGHTA and CDR2 FQGNSA. CDR3 residues: CASRPGGTSGYNEQFF. Here the CDR3 DNA reads TGTGCCAGCAGACCTGGTGGGACTAGCGGCTACAATGAGCAGTTCTTC.

This clonotype has ten or more counts. This chain connects TRBV10-3 to TRBJ2-2, with 8 positions matching TRBD1. V was pared by 7 bases and J by 6 bases, with 19 bases of the junction left unmatched. The germline V gene encodes CDR1 ENHRY and CDR2 SYGVKD. The CDR3 has 18 amino acids. CDR3 nucleotides: TGTGCCATCACCCAACTTCACCCGACAGGGGAGTTGGCCGGGGAGCTGTTTTTT. It codes for CAITQLHPTGELAGELFF.

The chain couples TRBV5-1 to TRBJ1-1; D unclear. V was clipped by 0 bases and J by 2 bases, with 8 bases between them. The CDR3 extends over 14 amino acids. Germline loops: CDR1 SGHRS, CDR2 YFSETQ. CDR3 amino acids: CASSLERINTEAFF. CDR3 DNA sequence: TGCGCCAGCAGCTTGGAACGCATAAACACTGAAGCTTTCTTT. The variable domain in full, with the rest retrieved from reference TRBV5-1 and TRBJ1-1, is KAGVTQTPRYLIKTRGQQVTLSCSPISGHRSVSWYQQTPGQGLQFLFEYFSETQRNKGNFPGRFSGRQFSNSRSEMNVSTLELGDSALYLCASSLERINTEAFFGQGTRLTVV.

This clonotype was found many times. V and J are TRBV20-1 and TRBJ2-2; perhaps D is TRBD1 or TRBD2 (5 bases each). The CDR3 has 16 residues. Between the trimmed V and J ends, which lost 0 bases and 3 bases, there was a span of 14 bases. CDR1 is DFQATT and CDR2 is SNEGSKA in the germline V gene (reference sequence). DNA of the CDR3: TGCAGTGCTAGAGACCCAGGGTCGAGGGACACCGGGGAGCTGTTTTTT. As protein: CSARDPGSRDTGELFF.

The table lists this clonotype with many counts. The chain combines TRBV24-1 with TRBJ2-1, with 12 bases fitting TRBD2. Germline CDR1 reads KGHDR; CDR2 reads SFDVKD. This CDR3 has 15 residues. V was pared by 7 bases and J by 9 bases, with 9 bases of the junction left unmatched. The CDR3: CATRAGLAGKREQFF. In DNA, the CDR3 is TGTGCCACCAGGGCTGGACTAGCGGGGAAACGTGAGCAGTTCTTC.